What follows are 3 T cell receptor beta chains derived from one specimen sequenced in a study of cytomegalovirus exposure and HLA in healthy donors (dated by TCRdb to 2016 to 2017). Libraries were prepared through the immunoSEQ multiplex PCR assay. For the multiplex PCR, a mixture combining 60 forward primers for TCR Vbeta segments and 13 reverse primers for TCR Jbeta segments was used. The clones in this table, taken by TCRdb from immuneACCESS, are in-frame only. Not every clone is retained; where verified, under half of the shortfall comes from an unresolved V gene, and the cause of the rest is unknown. The table for this sample lists 90,000 to 150,000 clones; around three quarters of them were counted only once. In total, the top ten clones hold about 3.5% of the sample. Sequencing was performed on PBMCs. The receptors stem from a woman in her twenties or thirties in good health and CMV-seropositive.

This clone turned up a few times. The J gene is TRBJ2-3, the V gene TRBV6-1, with a tentative D call TRBD1 (5 bases). Trimming pared 5 bases from V and 1 base from J, leaving 7 bases between. This CDR3 contains 13 residues. Germline V gene data show CDR1 as MNHNS and CDR2 as SASEGT. The CDR3 bases are TGTGCCAGCAGTTCACAGGGCACAGATACGCAGTATTTT. It encodes CASSSQGTDTQYF.

In this sample, this clone turned up a few times. The V gene is TRBV9, the J gene TRBJ1-3; TRBD1 might be the D (6 bases). Germline V lookup: CDR1 SGDLS, CDR2 YYNGEE. This CDR3 comprises 15 residues. The V end was cut by 4 bases, the J end by 0 bases, with 11 bases between. In nucleotides, the CDR3 is TGTGCCAGCAGCACAGGGTATTACTCTGGAAACACCATATATTTT. It encodes CASSTGYYSGNTIYF.

The chain uses TRBV9 and TRBJ1-6; D unresolved. The germline V and J ends were trimmed by 3 bases and 7 bases, with 11 bases remaining between them. The V gene's germline CDR1 is SGDLS and CDR2 YYNGEE. The CDR3 is 14 amino acids. The CDR3 DNA is TGTGCCAGCAGCGGGCCGGCGGGAAATTCACCCCTCCACTTT. Its translation is CASSGPAGNSPLHF.